This T cell receptor (beta chain) was captured by sequencing in a study of regulatory T cells in long-lasting Graves disease. General observations from the study: It was in persistent disease that TRBV28, TRBJ1-2 and TRBJ2-5 were favored. Those with persistent Graves' had less TCR diversity than newly diagnosed patients.

Stated time point: persistent/refractory GD, antithyroid drugs over 5 years with positive TRAb. PBMCs were the source of the RNA used for TCR sequencing. Diagnoses of Graves' disease were made by American Thyroid Association guidelines. This clonotype was seen many times. Its specificity is unknown. Trimming removed 4 bases from V and 5 bases from J, with 11 bases in between. The CDR3 runs to 12 residues. Germline-derived CDR1 and CDR2 are DFQATT and SNEGSKA (reference sequence). Arm-PCR of CDR3 regions with iRepertoire HTBI primers generated TCR beta libraries. TCRdb called the multiplex PCR reads again in MiXCR, with one record for every CDR3 protein. The sample carries roughly 500,000 distinct CDR3 sequences, less than 25% recorded once.

Specimen: peripheral blood mononuclear cells (PBMCs), collected when the disease was refractory, from a patient treated with antithyroid drugs. The genes are TRBV20-1 and TRBJ2-5, with a weak D call TRBD1 (6 bases). The sequence was collected from a female donor with Graves disease. In DNA form, the CDR3 reads TGCAGTGCTACCAGGGGTCTCGAGACCCAGTACTTC. It is translated as CSATRGLETQYF.